The 15 T cell receptor beta chains reported below all come from one sample, sequenced in a study of blood T cell repertoires in COVID-19. Produced via immunoSEQ multiplex PCR; TCRdb's table is partial and in-frame only. Altogether 110,000 to 150,000 clones are present, roughly 80% being singletons, with the ten largest covering roughly 3%. The sequenced sample was peripheral blood. The receptors here all came from a woman of 80 years or more with acute or convalescent COVID-19.

J is TRBJ2-3 and V is TRBV5-1; TRBD2 matches 8 bases. This CDR3 has 16 residues. Germline V lookup: CDR1 SGHRS, CDR2 YFSETQ. V lost 0 bases and J lost 4; bases outside the gene matches: 7. CDR3 loop: CASSLDGGAGADTQYF. The DNA of the CDR3 is TGCGCCAGCAGCTTGGACGGGGGGGCCGGGGCAGATACGCAGTATTTT.

V and J are TRBV7-9 and TRBJ2-3; 14 bases line up with TRBD2. Germline V gives CDR1 SEHNR, CDR2 FQNEAQ (reference sequence). V trimming: 5 bases; J trimming: 6 bases; junction bases outside the gene matches: 4. The CDR3 contains 15 residues. CDR3 in amino acids: CASSLGLAGVDTQYF. The CDR3 DNA sequence: TGTGCCAGCAGCCTGGGACTAGCGGGGGTGGATACGCAGTATTTT.

This chain joins TRBV6-5 and TRBJ1-1; D ambiguous. The germline V gene has CDR1 MNHEY and CDR2 SVGAGI. V dropped 6 bases and J dropped 1 base, with 9 bases sitting between them. The CDR3 is 13 amino acids. In nucleotides, the CDR3 is TGTGCCAGCAGCGCAGACTCGAACACTGAAGCTTTCTTT. It codes for CASSADSNTEAFF.

The rearrangement uses TRBV20-1 and TRBJ1-3; a weak D match, TRBD1 (5 bases). Trimming removed 3 bases at V and 2 bases at J, with 8 bases between. The germline V gene encodes CDR1 DFQATT and CDR2 SNEGSKA (reference sequence). This CDR3 has 13 residues. The CDR3 spells CSASPGTGNTIYF. The CDR3 DNA sequence: TGCAGTGCTAGTCCAGGGACTGGAAACACCATATATTTT.

The chain employs TRBV27 and TRBJ1-6; 9 bases match TRBD1. After removal of 4 bases from V and 7 bases from J, the junction contained 5 bases not matched to a gene. CDR1 MNHEY and CDR2 SMNVEV come from the germline V gene (reference sequence). The CDR3 sequence is 15 residues long. CDR3 DNA: TGTGCCAGCAGTTCGGGGACAGGGACCAATTCACCCCTCCACTTT. Protein: CASSSGTGTNSPLHF.

The V and J genes are TRBV7-2 and TRBJ1-2; D not certain. V lost 5 bases, J lost 2 bases, and 9 bases lay in between. CDR3 length equals 13 residues. In germline, CDR1 is SGHTA, CDR2 FQGNSA. This CDR3 is CASSPSGNYGYTF. The CDR3 nucleotides are TGTGCCAGCAGCCCTAGCGGGAACTATGGCTACACCTTC.

This clone is a singleton in its sample. The chain combines TRBV6-2 or TRBV6-3 with TRBJ1-1, with D unclear. CDR1 and CDR2 from the germline V gene are MNHEY and SVGEGT. CDR3 length: 16 residues. V dropped 5 bases and J dropped 3 bases, with 19 bases sitting between them. The CDR3 DNA follows: TGTGCCAGCAGTCAGCGAATCAGCCACTTCTACACTGAAGCTTTCTTT. Its translation is CASSQRISHFYTEAFF.

This chain uses TRBV14 with TRBJ2-7; 9 nucleotides match TRBD1. The germline V gene has CDR1 SGHDN and CDR2 FVKESK. CDR3 length: 16 residues. V lost 3 bases and J lost 0; bases outside the gene matches: 6. The CDR3 DNA sequence: TGTGCCAGCAGCCATCCTGGGACAGGGAGCTCCTACGAGCAGTACTTC. This codes for CASSHPGTGSSYEQYF.

The J gene is TRBJ1-1, the V gene TRBV9, with 9 nucleotides matching TRBD1. Looked up from germline, CDR1 is SGDLS and CDR2 is YYNGEE. The ends lost 3 bases at V and 4 bases at J; junction bases unmatched: 7. This CDR3 region has 15 residues. CDR3 loop: CASSALVQGATEAFF. The CDR3 nucleotides read TGTGCCAGCAGCGCCTTAGTACAGGGGGCCACTGAAGCTTTCTTT.

The rearrangement links TRBV6-5 to TRBJ1-5; D is undetermined. V was pared by 6 bases and J by 8 bases, with 8 bases between. CDR3 size: 11 residues. CDR1 is MNHEY and CDR2 is SVGAGI in the germline V gene. The CDR3 reads CASSLFKPQHF. The CDR3 DNA reads TGTGCCAGCAGCCTCTTTAAGCCCCAGCATTTT.

The chain couples TRBV19 to TRBJ1-1, with D tentatively TRBD1 (5 bases). V dropped 3 bases and J dropped 4 bases, with 15 bases sitting between them. The CDR3 runs to 15 residues. CDR1 is LNHDA, CDR2 SQIVND, per germline (reference sequence). The CDR3 nucleotides read TGTGCCAGTAGTATGGGGATGACAGTTACCACTGAAGCTTTCTTT. Protein product: CASSMGMTVTTEAFF.

The chain joins TRBV6-6 to TRBJ2-2; tentatively, D is TRBD1 (5 bases). The CDR3 has 14 amino acids. V was clipped by 7 bases and J by 0 bases, with 9 bases between them. Germline-derived CDR1 and CDR2 are MNHNY and SVGAGI (reference sequence). DNA of the CDR3: TGTGCCAGCACCGGACAATCGAACACCGGGGAGCTGTTTTTT. Protein: CASTGQSNTGELFF.

There are a few counts of this clone. This chain connects TRBV7-2 to TRBJ1-5; 7 bases match TRBD1. Germline-derived CDR1 and CDR2 are SGHTA and FQGNSA. CDR3 length: 13 amino acids. The V segment lost 3 bases and the J segment 6 bases; nucleotides outside the gene matches: 2. In DNA form, the CDR3 reads TGTGCCAGCAGCTTTGCAGGGGGTCAGCCCCAGCATTTT. Protein product: CASSFAGGQPQHF.

V gene TRBV7-8 combines with J gene TRBJ1-3, with 7 positions matching TRBD1. V was pared by 2 bases and J by 5 bases, with 6 bases of the junction left unmatched. The CDR3 length is 15 residues. From germline, CDR1 is SGHVS and CDR2 FQNEAQ. Here the CDR3 reads CASSLRTGLRNTIYF. The DNA of the CDR3 is TGTGCCAGCAGCTTAAGGACAGGTCTACGAAACACCATATATTTT.

The chain joins TRBV24-1 to TRBJ2-2; TRBD1 is a possible D gene (6 bases). The germline V gene encodes CDR1 KGHDR and CDR2 SFDVKD. Deletions cut 9 bases from V and 0 bases from J, with 16 bases between. The CDR3 is 16 residues long. The chain's CDR3 is CATAGGGDANTGELFF. CDR3 nucleotides: TGTGCCACCGCCGGTGGGGGCGACGCGAACACCGGGGAGCTGTTTTTT.